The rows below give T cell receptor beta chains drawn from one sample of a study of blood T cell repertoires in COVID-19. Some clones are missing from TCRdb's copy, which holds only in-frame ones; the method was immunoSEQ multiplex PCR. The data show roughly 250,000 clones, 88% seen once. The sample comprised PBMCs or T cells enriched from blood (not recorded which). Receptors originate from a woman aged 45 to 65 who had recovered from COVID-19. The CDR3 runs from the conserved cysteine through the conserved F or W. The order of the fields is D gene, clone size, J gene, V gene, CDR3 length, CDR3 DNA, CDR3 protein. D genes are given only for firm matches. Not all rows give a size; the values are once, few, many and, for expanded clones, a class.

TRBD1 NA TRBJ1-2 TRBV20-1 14 TGCAGTGCTAGTAATGTGGCAGGGGGCCTTGGCTACACCTTC CSASNVAGGLGYTF
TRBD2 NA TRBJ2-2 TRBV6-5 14 TGTGCTTCGGCGGGAGGGGCGAACACCGGGGAGCTGTTTTTT CASAGGANTGELFF
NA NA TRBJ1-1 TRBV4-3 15 TGCGCCAGCAGCCAAGTACAGCACATGAACACTGAAGCTTTCTTT CASSQVQHMNTEAFF
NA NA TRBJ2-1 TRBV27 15 TGTGCCAGCACTGTAATCCCTTTTTCCTACAATGAGCAGTTCTTC CASTVIPFSYNEQFF
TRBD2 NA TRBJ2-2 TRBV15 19 TGTGCCACCAGCAGTGGACTCACTAGCGGGAGGGCCAAAACCGGGGAGCTGTTTTTT CATSSGLTSGRAKTGELFF
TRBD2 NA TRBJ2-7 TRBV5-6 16 TGTGCCAGCAGCCCGGGCCCGGGACTAGTCACCTACGAGCAGTACTTC CASSPGPGLVTYEQYF
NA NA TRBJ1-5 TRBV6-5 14 TGTGCCAGCAGTCACGACGGTGGGCCTCAGCCCCAGCATTTT CASSHDGGPQPQHF
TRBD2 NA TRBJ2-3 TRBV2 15 TGTGCCAGCAGTCCGGGAAGCGGGAGAGTAGATACGCAGTATTTT CASSPGSGRVDTQYF
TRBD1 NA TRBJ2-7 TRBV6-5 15 TGTGCCAGCACGAACCCGAGGGACAGCTCCTACGAGCAGTACTTC CASTNPRDSSYEQYF
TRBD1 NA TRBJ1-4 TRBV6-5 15 TGTGCCAGCAGCTCGGACAGGGGGCTTCCCGAAAAACTGTTTTTT CASSSDRGLPEKLFF
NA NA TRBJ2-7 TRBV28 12 TGTGCCAGCAGCCCGACAGGTCCCGAGCAGTACTTC CASSPTGPEQYF
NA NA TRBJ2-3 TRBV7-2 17 TGTGCCAGCAGCTTACGGGTAGCGGCAGTTGGGACAGATACGCAGTATTTT CASSLRVAAVGTDTQYF
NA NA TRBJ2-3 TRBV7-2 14 TGTGCCAGCAGCACATGGACGGAGGCGGATACGCAGTATTTT CASSTWTEADTQYF
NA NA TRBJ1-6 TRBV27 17 TGTGCCAGCACCAAAGAACCAGGGGACAACTATAATTCACCCCTCCACTTT CASTKEPGDNYNSPLHF
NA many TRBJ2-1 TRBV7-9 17 TGTGCCAGCTACAAAATCCGGGAGAAGCATGGTCAAAATGAGCAGTTCTTC CASYKIREKHGQNEQFF
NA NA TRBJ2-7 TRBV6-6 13 TGTGCCAGCAGCCTGGGCACCGGCTACGAGCAGTACTTC CASSLGTGYEQYF
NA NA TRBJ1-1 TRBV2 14 TGTGCCAGCGAGTGGCGGGCGGGGAACACTGAAGCTTTCTTT CASEWRAGNTEAFF
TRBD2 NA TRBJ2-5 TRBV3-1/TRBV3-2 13 TGTGCCAGCAGAACTAGCGGCCAAGAGACCCAGTACTTC CASRTSGQETQYF
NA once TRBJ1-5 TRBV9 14 TGTGCCAGCAGCGTAGCTGGGGGGAATCAGCCCCAGCATTTT CASSVAGGNQPQHF
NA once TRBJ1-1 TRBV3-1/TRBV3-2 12 TGTGCCAGCAGCCGGACTAACCGAGAAGCTTTCTTT CASSRTNREAFF
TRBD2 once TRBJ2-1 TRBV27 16 TGTGCCAGCAGTAGCGTGCGGGAGCCTTCCTACAATGAGCAGTTCTTC CASSSVREPSYNEQFF
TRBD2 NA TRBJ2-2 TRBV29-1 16 TGCAGCGCCCAACCGTTAGCGGGAGCGAACACCGGGGAGCTGTTTTTT CSAQPLAGANTGELFF
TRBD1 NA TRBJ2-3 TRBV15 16 TGTGCCACCAGCAGGGGAAACAGGGGGCCCACAGATACGCAGTATTTT CATSRGNRGPTDTQYF
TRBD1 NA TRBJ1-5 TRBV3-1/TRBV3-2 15 TGTGCCAGCAGCCAGGACAGGGGAGTTCGGCAGCCCCAGCATTTT CASSQDRGVRQPQHF
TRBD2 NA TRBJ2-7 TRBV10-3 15 TGTGCCACCCAGTCCCCTAGCGGGCGTTTTTACGAGCAGTACTTC CATQSPSGRFYEQYF
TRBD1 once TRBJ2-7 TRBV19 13 TGTGCCAGTAGTCTCGACAGGGGCTACGAGCAGTACTTC CASSLDRGYEQYF